The clone carrying this T cell receptor (beta chain) has just a few counts. Its antigen is still unknown. The PCR contained 60 Vbeta and 13 Jbeta primers. Measured with immunoSEQ multiplex PCR; TCRdb has only the in-frame clones, and not every one. The table has some 150,000 clones, approximately 8.9% seen once. This CDR3 comprises 15 residues. Trimming took 4 bases from V and 3 from J, leaving 13 bases between them. The germline CDR1 and CDR2 sequences are SGHRS and YFSETQ. The data are from a study of cytomegalovirus exposure and HLA in healthy donors. Points from the study as a whole: The study flagged about 160 TCR beta chains as cytomegalovirus-associated. There were reportedly fewer N-insertions in an Asian-associated ancestry cluster than the roughly 670-donor mean, in a later analysis.

The chain is built from TRBV5-1 and TRBJ1-4; unclear D gene. The TCR sequence derives from a woman between 35 and 50 years old in good health and CMV-seropositive. Material: PBMCs. CDR3: CASSAQLGSNEKLFF. As DNA, the CDR3 is TGCGCCAGCAGCGCCCAACTGGGCTCTAATGAAAAACTGTTTTTT. The full variable domain, completed using reference TRBV5-1 and TRBJ1-4, is KAGVTQTPRYLIKTRGQQVTLSCSPISGHRSVSWYQQTPGQGLQFLFEYFSETQRNKGNFPGRFSGRQFSNSRSEMNVSTLELGDSALYLCASSAQLGSNEKLFFGSGTQLSVL.